Presented here are 14 T cell receptor beta chains from one specimen sequenced in a study of T cell changes during pregnancy in multiple sclerosis. TCRdb's table, derived via immunoSEQ multiplex PCR, lists solely in-frame clones and lacks some. The sample has roughly 39,000 clones, just over 90% seen once. The sample comprised PBMCs (not recorded whether the cells were cultured). These receptors were taken from a female donor with multiple sclerosis, enrolled in a pregnancy study.

The rearrangement links TRBV9 to TRBJ1-1; no clear D gene. V dropped 1 base and J dropped 1 base, with 8 bases sitting between them. CDR3 length: 14 residues. CDR1 is SGDLS and CDR2 is YYNGEE in the germline V gene. CDR3 loop: CASSVMAGNTEAFF. CDR3 nucleotides: TGTGCCAGCAGCGTAATGGCAGGGAACACTGAAGCTTTCTTT.

The V call is TRBV5-1, the J call TRBJ2-7; no definite D call. CDR1 and CDR2 from the germline V gene are SGHRS and YFSETQ. V was shortened by 3 bases and J by 4 bases, with 11 bases between the two germline ends. This CDR3 comprises 13 residues. CDR3 sequence: CASSWGGSYEQYF. CDR3 nucleotide sequence: TGCGCCAGCAGCTGGGGTGGATCGTACGAGCAGTACTTC.

This rearrangement joins TRBV7-9 to TRBJ2-7, with a possible D match to TRBD2 (5 bases). The V end was cut by 1 base, the J end by 1 base, with 8 bases between. There are 14 residues in the CDR3. The germline V gene has CDR1 SEHNR and CDR2 FQNEAQ (reference sequence). The CDR3 reads CASSLDGGSYEQYF. The CDR3 DNA reads TGTGCCAGCAGCTTAGATGGCGGGTCCTACGAGCAGTACTTC.

J is TRBJ2-7 and V is TRBV27, with TRBD2 identical over 11 bases. V lost 5 bases and J lost 0; bases outside the gene matches: 3. The CDR3 is 15 residues long. Germline V gene data show CDR1 as MNHEY and CDR2 as SMNVEV (reference sequence). The CDR3 bases are TGTGCCAGCAGTACGGGACTAGCGGCCTCCTACGAGCAGTACTTC. As protein: CASSTGLAASYEQYF.

V and J are TRBV5-4 and TRBJ2-7; 10 bases agree with TRBD1. CDR1 is SGHNT, CDR2 YYREEE, per germline (reference sequence). V shed 3 bases, J shed 3 bases, and the junction held 3 bases outside the gene matches. This CDR3 spans 14 amino acids. The CDR3 DNA follows: TGTGCCAGCAGCTGGGGGACAGGGGACTACGAGCAGTACTTC. Its translation is CASSWGTGDYEQYF.

CDR3 DNA sequence: TGTGCCAGCTCACCATTGGACAGGCGAGAATACTTATACTATGGCTACACCTTC. Translated, it gives CASSPLDRREYLYYGYTF. The rearrangement uses TRBV18 and TRBJ1-2, with 7 nucleotides matching TRBD1. The germline CDR1 and CDR2 sequences are KGHSH and LQKENI. The CDR3 has 18 amino acids. The V gene end was trimmed by 2 bases and the J gene end by 3 bases; junction bases not matched to a gene: 15.

This clone has a single count. V usage is TRBV19 and J usage is TRBJ1-5; possible D gene TRBD1, 5 bases. CDR1 and CDR2 (germline): LNHDA, SQIVND (reference sequence). The CDR3 is 19 amino acids. Trimming shortened V by 1 base and J by 1 base, and 20 bases separated the two germline ends. The chain's CDR3 is CASSIGGGSGIGSNQPQHF. The DNA of the CDR3 is TGTGCCAGTAGTATAGGGGGGGGTTCCGGTATAGGGAGCAATCAGCCCCAGCATTTT.

The CDR3 DNA is TGTGCCAACCTTAAGAACCGAGGCGGGGAGCTGTTTTTT. Protein product: CANLKNRGGELFF. The rearrangement joins TRBV2 to TRBJ2-2; D gene ambiguous. The CDR3 is 13 amino acids. With 10 bases removed from V and 7 bases from J, the gap between germline ends came to 16 bases. Germline V gene sequence: CDR1 SNHLY, CDR2 FYNNEI.

This clone was counted a single time. The chain combines TRBV7-8 with TRBJ1-1; D not resolved. There are 14 residues in the CDR3. Germline-derived CDR1 and CDR2 are SGHVS and FQNEAQ. The V end lost 0 bases, the J end lost 1 base, and 6 bases lay between the germline ends. CDR3 region: CASSLAGSNTEAFF. The CDR3 nucleotides read TGTGCCAGCAGCTTAGCGGGGTCGAACACTGAAGCTTTCTTT.

The chain links TRBV19 to TRBJ2-7; 8 nucleotides align to TRBD1. V lost 3 bases and J lost 3; bases outside the gene matches: 7. The CDR3 consists of 15 residues. In germline, CDR1 is LNHDA, CDR2 SQIVND (reference sequence). CDR3 region: CASSIDRGFGYEQYF. The DNA for the CDR3 is TGTGCCAGTAGTATTGACAGGGGTTTTGGCTACGAGCAGTACTTC. Combining the CDR3 with reference TRBV19 and TRBJ2-7 gives the whole variable domain DGGITQSPKYLFRKEGQNVTLSCEQNLNHDAMYWYRQDPGQGLRLIYYSQIVNDFQKGDIAEGYSVSREKKESFPLTVTSAQKNPTAFYLCASSIDRGFGYEQYFGPGTRLTVT.

This chain joins TRBV7-3 and TRBJ2-6; D not certain. V shed 0 bases and J shed 0 bases, with 9 bases lying between them. The CDR3 loop spans 17 amino acids. Germline-derived CDR1 and CDR2 are SGHTA and FQGTGA. Here the CDR3 reads CASSLTGSSSGANVLTF. CDR3 DNA: TGTGCCAGCAGCTTAACAGGTTCAAGCTCTGGGGCCAACGTCCTGACTTTC.

The V call is TRBV6-1, the J call TRBJ2-5; no clear D gene. The J call is uncertain, as TRBJ2-7 better fits the DNA end. Germline V gene sequence: CDR1 MNHNS, CDR2 SASEGT. The CDR3 consists of 14 residues. In DNA, the CDR3 is TGTGCCAGCAGCCCCGATTGGGCTGGCTACGAGCAGTACTTC. Translating it yields CASSPDWAGYEQYF.

The rearrangement links TRBV25-1 to TRBJ2-1; 12 bases line up with TRBD1. The V segment lost 3 bases and the J segment 12 bases; nucleotides outside the gene matches: 18. The CDR3 extends over 18 amino acids. The V gene's germline CDR1 is MGHDK and CDR2 SYGVNS. In DNA form, the CDR3 reads TGTGCCAGCAGTGACCTTTCTTGGGGACAGGGGGCGCGAAAAGGGCAGTTCTTC. This codes for CASSDLSWGQGARKGQFF.

The chain links TRBV7-2 to TRBJ2-2; 9 positions match TRBD2. Germline CDR1 is SGHTA and CDR2 is FQGNSA. The CDR3 length is 13 residues. V trimming: 10 bases; J trimming: 4 bases; junction bases outside the gene matches: 4. The CDR3 region is CANLAGRTGELFF. In DNA form, the CDR3 reads TGTGCCAACCTAGCGGGACGCACCGGGGAGCTGTTTTTT.